These 2 T cell receptor beta chains were all obtained from the same sample, sequenced in a study of T cells in localized non-small cell lung cancer. This table comes from immunoSEQ multiplex PCR, and its TCRdb copy is limited to in-frame clones, with some not included. The sample holds some 30,000 clones, around 90% seen once. Here the sequenced sample was peripheral blood mononuclear cells, taken before any cancer treatment. These receptors were collected from a man aged 35 to 69 with stage III lung adenocarcinoma.

The rearrangement uses TRBV7-2 and TRBJ2-4, with 9 bases that match TRBD2. Looked up from germline, CDR1 is SGHTA and CDR2 is FQGNSA. The CDR3 covers 13 residues. The J segment lost 12 bases and the V segment lost 4 bases, leaving 7 bases of the junction unmatched. The CDR3: CASSSIERGDQYF. The CDR3 coding sequence is TGTGCCAGCAGCTCCATTGAGCGGGGGGATCAGTACTTC.

This CDR3 is CASSFSDQYNEQFF. CDR3 coding DNA: TGTGCCAGCAGCTTCTCGGACCAATACAATGAGCAGTTCTTC. The V call is TRBV7-2, the J call TRBJ2-1; D remains ambiguous. CDR1 is SGHTA and CDR2 is FQGNSA in the germline V gene. The CDR3 has 14 residues. With 3 bases removed from V and 4 bases from J, the gap between germline ends came to 10 bases.